This T cell receptor (beta chain) was observed in a study of cytomegalovirus exposure and HLA in healthy donors. Study details: Around 77% of 398 genotyped donors fell in the Caucasian-associated ancestry cluster.

Notes on the study in general: CMV serostatus stood as the only immune exposure information on hand. Accurate HLA-A and HLA-B prediction from TCR beta sequences was reported for most subjects. A later analysis by the authors found several of the most significant clusters apparently linked to common viral pathogens.

Comments on this clone: The antigen remains undetermined.

The PCR ran on 60 Vbeta and 13 Jbeta primers. TCRdb's table, derived via immunoSEQ multiplex PCR, lists solely in-frame clones and lacks some. This sample contains fewer than 45,000 clones. V trimming: 1 base; J trimming: 7 bases; junction bases outside the gene matches: 3. The germline gives CDR1 GTSNPN, CDR2 SVGIG (reference sequence). The length of the CDR3 is 14 residues. The specimen sequenced was PBMCs. The TCR sequence derives from a man aged 40-49 years in good health and CMV-seropositive. This chain connects TRBV30 to TRBJ1-6, with TRBD1 matching 8 bases. The CDR3 reads CAWSDGQGNSPLHF. CDR3 sequence (DNA): TGTGCCTGGAGTGACGGACAGGGCAATTCACCCCTCCACTTT.